These T cell receptor beta chains were read from a single sample in a study of blood T cell repertoires in COVID-19. Repertoires were generated with immunoSEQ multiplex PCR, while TCRdb's copy carries only in-frame clones and drops some. The sample lists 250,000 to 400,000 clones; around 88% were seen once. Sequenced sample: peripheral blood. The receptor source for this set is a woman in her 30s with COVID-19, enrolled during active disease. Each CDR3 is given with its conserved first and last residue. Each record gives: J gene, clone size, D gene, V gene, CDR3 DNA, CDR3 protein. The D gene is left open where the match is weak. Clone size is stated in some rows and not others, as once, few, many or a class when expanded.

TRBJ1-5 . . TRBV6-6 TGTGCCAGCAGTCCCACGGGCGTTGGACTTAGCAATCAGCCCCAGCATTTT CASSPTGVGLSNQPQHF
TRBJ1-3 . TRBD1 TRBV28 TGTGCCAGCCCAGACAGGGAAGGAAACACCATATATTTT CASPDREGNTIYF
TRBJ2-3 . TRBD2 TRBV12-5 TGTGCTAGTGAACTAGCGGGGGGCTTAGATACGCAGTATTTT CASELAGGLDTQYF
TRBJ1-2 . . TRBV20-1 TGCAGTGCTATGAGGGACTATGGCTACACCTTC CSAMRDYGYTF
TRBJ1-2 . TRBD1 TRBV6-5 TGTGCCAGCAGAGCGGACAGGGGCTATGGCTACACCTTC CASRADRGYGYTF
TRBJ2-7 . . TRBV19 TGTGCCAGTAGTTGGGCAGGGTCCCCGGCCTACGAGCAGTACTTC CASSWAGSPAYEQYF
TRBJ1-6 . . TRBV28 TGTGCCAGCAGTTTCCACTCCCTTCGGTATTATAATTCACCCCTCCACTTT CASSFHSLRYYNSPLHF
TRBJ2-5 . . TRBV28 TGTGCCAGCGCTGTGGGGCCTGGAGAGACCCAGTACTTC CASAVGPGETQYF
TRBJ1-2 few . TRBV4-1 TGCGCCAGCAGCCTGAACAGGTTTACTGGGGGCTACACCTTC CASSLNRFTGGYTF
TRBJ1-1 . TRBD1 TRBV7-9 TGTGCCAGCAGACCACAGGGGGCCAGCACTGAAGCTTTCTTT CASRPQGASTEAFF
TRBJ1-2 . TRBD1 TRBV7-9 TGTGCCAGCAGCGCCCACCCGACAGGGGTTACCTTC CASSAHPTGVTF
TRBJ1-6 once TRBD1 TRBV5-1 TGCGCCAGCAGCTTGGGCGGGACAGAGAATTCACCCCTCCACTTT CASSLGGTENSPLHF
TRBJ1-2 . . TRBV7-2 TGTGCCAGCAGCCTCGGGACAAACTATGGCTACACCTTC CASSLGTNYGYTF
TRBJ2-3 . TRBD2 TRBV4-3 TGCGCCAGCAGCCAAGATAGGAGCGGGGGGCCAGATACGCAGTATTTT CASSQDRSGGPDTQYF
TRBJ1-2 few . TRBV5-8 TGTGCCAGCAGCTGGACCAATGTCGGACAGCACTTC CASSWTNVGQHF
TRBJ1-4 . . TRBV6-5 TGTGCCAGCATTGGCAGGGTTTTCGCTAATGAAAAACTGTTTTTT CASIGRVFANEKLFF
TRBJ1-6 . . TRBV5-6 TGTGCCAGCAGCCTCGCGGGGAGCTCCTATAATTCACCCCTCCACTTT CASSLAGSSYNSPLHF
TRBJ2-5 once . TRBV29-1 TGCAGCGTTGAAGGGGGCAGCCAAGAGACCCAGTACTTC CSVEGGSQETQYF
TRBJ1-2 . . TRBV18 TGTGCCAGCTCCCCAGGCGGCAGGGGACAAGCTAACTATGGCTACACCTTC CASSPGGRGQANYGYTF
TRBJ1-2 . TRBD1 TRBV19 TGTGCCAGTAGTCTCCCGGGACAGCCCTTTTTAGGCTACACCTTC CASSLPGQPFLGYTF
TRBJ1-2 few . TRBV9 TGTGCCAGCAGGACAGGTTCGAGTGGCTACACCTTC CASRTGSSGYTF
TRBJ1-5 once . TRBV7-8 TGTGCCAGCAGAGAGAGCTGGGGCCAGCCCCAGCATTTT CASRESWGQPQHF
TRBJ1-4 . . TRBV2 TGTGCCAGCAGTAGAAGGGGGATTAATGAAAAACTGTTTTTT CASSRRGINEKLFF
TRBJ1-4 once . TRBV6-5 TGTGCCAGGATTCCCGGGAGGACAGAGGAAAAACTGTTTTTT CARIPGRTEEKLFF